Shown below are 8 T cell receptor beta chains from a single sample sequenced in a study of technical replicates of blood from a handful of donors. The data were produced by immunoSEQ multiplex PCR, yet TCRdb's version contains in-frame clones alone and is incomplete. The sample has about 68,000 clones; about 97% are singletons. Sequencing was carried out using T cells isolated from PBMCs. All receptors come from a human donor in good health.

As DNA, the CDR3 is TGTGCCTGGAGTGGACTAGCGGGAGCTACAGATACGCAGTATTTT. Translation gives CAWSGLAGATDTQYF. The chain links TRBV30 to TRBJ2-3, with TRBD2 matching 12 bases. The CDR3 is made up of 15 amino acids. The J segment lost 3 bases and the V segment lost 1 base, leaving 2 bases of the junction unmatched. The germline V gene has CDR1 GTSNPN and CDR2 SVGIG (reference sequence).

The chain is built from TRBV7-2 and TRBJ2-1; TRBD2 matches 7 bases. V was clipped by 4 bases and J by 3 bases; unmatched bases: 6. Germline V CDR1 and CDR2: SGHTA, FQGNSA. The CDR3 has 15 amino acids. The CDR3 DNA follows: TGTGCCAGCAGCTCCCTAGCGGATCACTACAATGAGCAGTTCTTC. It is translated as CASSSLADHYNEQFF.

The J gene is TRBJ2-1, the V gene TRBV6-5, with D perhaps TRBD2 (6 bases). Germline values: CDR1 MNHEY, CDR2 SVGAGI. CDR3 length equals 13 residues. Trimming left V 7 bases short and J 5 bases short, with 12 bases between. The CDR3 loop reads CASNQRGNNEQFF. The CDR3 DNA sequence: TGTGCCAGCAACCAACGGGGGAACAATGAGCAGTTCTTC.

The CDR3 is CASSQVGTGDLEAFF. In nucleotides, the CDR3 is TGTGCCAGCAGTCAGGTGGGGACAGGGGATTTGGAAGCTTTCTTT. The rearrangement uses TRBV7-9 and TRBJ1-1; 10 bases fit TRBD1. This CDR3 contains 15 residues. Germline V CDR1 and CDR2: SEHNR, FQNEAQ (reference sequence). V shed 6 bases, J shed 8 bases, and the junction held 12 bases outside the gene matches.

The chain recombines TRBV21-1 with TRBJ1-1. TRBV21-1 is noted as a pseudogene. This CDR3 is 9 amino acids long. CDR3 DNA sequence: TGTGCCAGCAGCAACGGGGCTTTCTTT. As protein: CASSNGAFF.

The V call is TRBV5-6, the J call TRBJ2-1; 13 nucleotides match TRBD2. Germline CDR1 SGHDT, CDR2 YYEEEE. The trim removed 0 bases at V and 4 bases at J, leaving 1 base unmatched. The CDR3 spans 16 residues. The CDR3 DNA is TGTGCCAGCAGCTTGGGGACTAGCGGGAGTTACAATGAGCAGTTCTTC. This codes for CASSLGTSGSYNEQFF.

The rearrangement uses TRBV25-1 and TRBJ2-1; D ambiguous. In germline, CDR1 is MGHDK, CDR2 SYGVNS. The germline V and J ends were trimmed by 4 bases and 0 bases, with 10 bases remaining between them. This CDR3 has 15 residues. The CDR3 region has the DNA TGTGCCAGCAGTGCGAAGTTCAGCTCCTACAATGAGCAGTTCTTC. Amino acid sequence: CASSAKFSSYNEQFF.

The chain uses TRBV6-5 and TRBJ2-5, with 7 bases aligning to TRBD2. Germline V CDR1 and CDR2: MNHEY, SVGAGI. This CDR3 has 13 amino acids. V trimming: 7 bases; J trimming: 7 bases; junction bases outside the gene matches: 9. The CDR3 nucleotides read TGTGCCAGCAAAGGCGGACTAGGCGGGACCCAGTACTTC. Translated: CASKGGLGGTQYF.